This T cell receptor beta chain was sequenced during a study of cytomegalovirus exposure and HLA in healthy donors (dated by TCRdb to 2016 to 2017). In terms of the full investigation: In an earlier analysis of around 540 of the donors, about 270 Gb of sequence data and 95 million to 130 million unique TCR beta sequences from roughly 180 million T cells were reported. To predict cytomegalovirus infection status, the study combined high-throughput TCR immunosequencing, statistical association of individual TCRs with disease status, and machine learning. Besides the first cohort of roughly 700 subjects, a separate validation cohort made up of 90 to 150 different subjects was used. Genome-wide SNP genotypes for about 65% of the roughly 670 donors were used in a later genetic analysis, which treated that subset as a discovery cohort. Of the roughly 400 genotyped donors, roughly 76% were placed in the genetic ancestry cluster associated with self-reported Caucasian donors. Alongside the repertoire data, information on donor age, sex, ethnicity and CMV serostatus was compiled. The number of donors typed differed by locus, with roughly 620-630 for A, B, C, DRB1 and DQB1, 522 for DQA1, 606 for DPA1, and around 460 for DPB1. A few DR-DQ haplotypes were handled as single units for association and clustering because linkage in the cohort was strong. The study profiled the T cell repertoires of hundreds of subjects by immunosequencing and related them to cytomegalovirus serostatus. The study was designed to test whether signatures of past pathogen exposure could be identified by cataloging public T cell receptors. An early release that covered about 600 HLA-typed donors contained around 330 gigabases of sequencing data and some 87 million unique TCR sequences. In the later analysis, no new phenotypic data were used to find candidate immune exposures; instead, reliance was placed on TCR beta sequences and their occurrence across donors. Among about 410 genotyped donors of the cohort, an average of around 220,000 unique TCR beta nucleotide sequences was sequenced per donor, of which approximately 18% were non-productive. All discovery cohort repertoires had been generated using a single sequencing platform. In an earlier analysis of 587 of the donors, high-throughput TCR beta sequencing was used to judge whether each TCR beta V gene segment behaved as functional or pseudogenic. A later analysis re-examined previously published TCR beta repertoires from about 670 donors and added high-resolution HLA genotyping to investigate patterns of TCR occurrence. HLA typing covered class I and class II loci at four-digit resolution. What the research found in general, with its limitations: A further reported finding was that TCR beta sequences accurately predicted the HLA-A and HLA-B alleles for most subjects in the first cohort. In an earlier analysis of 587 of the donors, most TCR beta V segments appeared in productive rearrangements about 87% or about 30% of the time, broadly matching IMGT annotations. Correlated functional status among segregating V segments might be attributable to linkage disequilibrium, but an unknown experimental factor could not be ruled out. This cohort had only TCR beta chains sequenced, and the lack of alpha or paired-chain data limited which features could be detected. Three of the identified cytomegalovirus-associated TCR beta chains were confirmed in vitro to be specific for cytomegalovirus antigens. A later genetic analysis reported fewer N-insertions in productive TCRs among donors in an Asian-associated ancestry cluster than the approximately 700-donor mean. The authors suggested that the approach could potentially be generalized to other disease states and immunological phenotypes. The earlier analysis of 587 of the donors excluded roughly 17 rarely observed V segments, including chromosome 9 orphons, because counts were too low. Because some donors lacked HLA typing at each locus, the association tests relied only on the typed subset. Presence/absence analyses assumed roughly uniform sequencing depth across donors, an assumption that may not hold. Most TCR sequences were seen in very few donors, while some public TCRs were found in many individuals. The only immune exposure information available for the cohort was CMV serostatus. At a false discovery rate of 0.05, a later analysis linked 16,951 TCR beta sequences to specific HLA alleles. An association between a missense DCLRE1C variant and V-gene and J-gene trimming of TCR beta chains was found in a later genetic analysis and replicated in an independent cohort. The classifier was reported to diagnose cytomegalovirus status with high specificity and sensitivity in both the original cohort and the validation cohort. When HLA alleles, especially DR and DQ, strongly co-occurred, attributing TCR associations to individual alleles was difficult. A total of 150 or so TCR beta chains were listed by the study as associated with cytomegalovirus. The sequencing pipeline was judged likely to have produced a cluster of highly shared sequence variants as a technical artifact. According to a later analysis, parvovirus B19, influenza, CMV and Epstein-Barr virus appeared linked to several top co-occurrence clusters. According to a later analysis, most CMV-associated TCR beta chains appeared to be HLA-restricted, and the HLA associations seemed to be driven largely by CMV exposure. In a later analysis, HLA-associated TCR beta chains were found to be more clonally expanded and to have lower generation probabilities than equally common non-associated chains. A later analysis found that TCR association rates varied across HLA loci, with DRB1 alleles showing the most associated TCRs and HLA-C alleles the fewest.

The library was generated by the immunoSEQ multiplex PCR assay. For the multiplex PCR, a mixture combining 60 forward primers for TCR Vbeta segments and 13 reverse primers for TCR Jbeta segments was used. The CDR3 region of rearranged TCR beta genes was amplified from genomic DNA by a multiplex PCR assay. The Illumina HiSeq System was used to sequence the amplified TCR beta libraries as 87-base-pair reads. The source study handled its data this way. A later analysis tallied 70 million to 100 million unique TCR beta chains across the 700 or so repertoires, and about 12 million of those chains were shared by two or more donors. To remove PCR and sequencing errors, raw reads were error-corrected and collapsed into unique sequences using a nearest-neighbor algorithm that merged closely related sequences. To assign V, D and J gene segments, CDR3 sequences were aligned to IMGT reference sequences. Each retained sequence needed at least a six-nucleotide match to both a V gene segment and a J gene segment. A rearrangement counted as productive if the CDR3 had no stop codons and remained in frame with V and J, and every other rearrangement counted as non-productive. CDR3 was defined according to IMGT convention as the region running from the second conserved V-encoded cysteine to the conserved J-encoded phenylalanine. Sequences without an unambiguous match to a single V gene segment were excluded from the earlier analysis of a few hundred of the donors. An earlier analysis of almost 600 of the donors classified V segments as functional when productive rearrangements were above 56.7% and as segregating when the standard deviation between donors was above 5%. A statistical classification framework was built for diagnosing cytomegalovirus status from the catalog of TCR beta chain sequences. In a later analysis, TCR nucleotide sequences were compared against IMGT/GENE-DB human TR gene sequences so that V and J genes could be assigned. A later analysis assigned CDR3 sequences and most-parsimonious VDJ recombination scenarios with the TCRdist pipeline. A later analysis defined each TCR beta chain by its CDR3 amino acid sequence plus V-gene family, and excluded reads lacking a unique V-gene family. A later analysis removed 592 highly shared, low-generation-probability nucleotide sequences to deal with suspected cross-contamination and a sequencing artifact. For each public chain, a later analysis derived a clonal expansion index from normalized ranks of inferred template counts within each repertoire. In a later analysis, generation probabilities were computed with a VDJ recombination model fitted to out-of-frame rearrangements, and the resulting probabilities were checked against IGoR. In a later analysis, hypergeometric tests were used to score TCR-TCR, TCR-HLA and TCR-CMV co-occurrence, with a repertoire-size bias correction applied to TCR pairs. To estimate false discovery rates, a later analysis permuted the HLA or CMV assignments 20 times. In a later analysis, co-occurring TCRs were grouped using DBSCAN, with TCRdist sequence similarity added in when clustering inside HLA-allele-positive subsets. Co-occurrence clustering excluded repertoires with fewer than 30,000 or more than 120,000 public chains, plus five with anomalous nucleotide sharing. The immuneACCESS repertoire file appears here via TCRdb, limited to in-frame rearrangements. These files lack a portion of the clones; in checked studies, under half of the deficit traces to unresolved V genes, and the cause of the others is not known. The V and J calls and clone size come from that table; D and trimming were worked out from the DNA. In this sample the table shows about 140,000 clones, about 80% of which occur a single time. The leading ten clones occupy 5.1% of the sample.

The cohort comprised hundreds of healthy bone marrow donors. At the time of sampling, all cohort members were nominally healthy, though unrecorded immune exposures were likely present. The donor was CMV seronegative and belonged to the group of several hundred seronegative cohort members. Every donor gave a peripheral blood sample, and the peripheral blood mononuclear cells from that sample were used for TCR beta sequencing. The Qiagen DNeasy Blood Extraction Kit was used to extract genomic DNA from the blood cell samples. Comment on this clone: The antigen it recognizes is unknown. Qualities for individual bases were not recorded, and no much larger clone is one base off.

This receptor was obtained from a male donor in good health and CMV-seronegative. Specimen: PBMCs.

The DNA is TGTGCCAGCAGTTTCAGCAGGGGGCATCAGCCCCAGCATTTT. Translated, this gives CASSFSRGHQPQHF. The rearranged segments are TRBV28 and TRBJ1-5, and 8 junctional nucleotides match TRBD1. CDR1 and CDR2, looked up from the germline V gene, are MDHEN and SYDVKM. The CDR3 measures 14 amino acids from cysteine to phenylalanine. Only the CDR3 DNA is retained, 42 bases long and in frame from the first base. Trimmed from V: 3 bases; trimmed from J: 5 bases; junction bases lacking a gene match: 3.